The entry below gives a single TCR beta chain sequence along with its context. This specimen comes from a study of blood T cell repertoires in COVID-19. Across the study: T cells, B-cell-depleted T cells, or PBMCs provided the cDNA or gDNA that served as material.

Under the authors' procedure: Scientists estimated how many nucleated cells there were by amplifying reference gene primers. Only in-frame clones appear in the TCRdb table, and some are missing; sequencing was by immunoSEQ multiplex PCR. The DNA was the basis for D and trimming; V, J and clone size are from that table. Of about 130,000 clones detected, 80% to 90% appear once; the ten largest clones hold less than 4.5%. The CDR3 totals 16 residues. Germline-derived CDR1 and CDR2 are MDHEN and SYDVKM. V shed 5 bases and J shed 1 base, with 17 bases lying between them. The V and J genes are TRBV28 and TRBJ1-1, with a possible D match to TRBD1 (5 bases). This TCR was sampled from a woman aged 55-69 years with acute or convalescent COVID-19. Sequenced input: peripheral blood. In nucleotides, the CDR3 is TGTGCCAGCAGTACCCCGACAGTAAACCAGAACACTGAAGCTTTCTTT. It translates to CASSTPTVNQNTEAFF.